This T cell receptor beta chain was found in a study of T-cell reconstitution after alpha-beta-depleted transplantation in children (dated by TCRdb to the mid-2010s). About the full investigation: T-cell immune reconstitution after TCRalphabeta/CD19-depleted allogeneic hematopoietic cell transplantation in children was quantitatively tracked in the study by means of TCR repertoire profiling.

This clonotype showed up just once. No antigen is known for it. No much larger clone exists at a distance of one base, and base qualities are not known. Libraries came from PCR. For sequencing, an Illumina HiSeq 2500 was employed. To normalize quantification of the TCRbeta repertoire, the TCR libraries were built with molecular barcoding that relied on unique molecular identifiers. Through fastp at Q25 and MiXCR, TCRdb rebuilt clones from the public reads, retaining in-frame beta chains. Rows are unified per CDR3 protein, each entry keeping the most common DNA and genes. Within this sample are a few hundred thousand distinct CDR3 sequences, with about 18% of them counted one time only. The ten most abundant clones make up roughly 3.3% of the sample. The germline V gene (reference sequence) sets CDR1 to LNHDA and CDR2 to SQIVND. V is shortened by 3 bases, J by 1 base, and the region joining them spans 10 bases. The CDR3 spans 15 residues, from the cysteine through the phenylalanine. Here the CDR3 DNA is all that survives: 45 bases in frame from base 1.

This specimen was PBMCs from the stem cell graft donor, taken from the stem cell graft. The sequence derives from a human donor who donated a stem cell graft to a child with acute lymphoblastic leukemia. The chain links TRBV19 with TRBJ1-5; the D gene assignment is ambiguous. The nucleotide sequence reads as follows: TGTGCCAGTAGTATGCAAGGAAAGAGCAATCAGCCCCAGCATTTT. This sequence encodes CASSMQGKSNQPQHF.